The 30 T cell receptor beta chains below all came from one sample that was sequenced in a study of shared clonotypes between healthy human individuals. Repertoires were generated with immunoSEQ multiplex PCR, while TCRdb's copy carries only in-frame clones and drops some. The sample records around 700,000 clones, approximately 74% being singletons. Material: memory CD4+ T cells sorted from blood. Subset of the sample: CD45RA-negative fraction. These receptors all come from a woman younger than 45 in good health.

The table lists this clone with a few counts. The V gene is TRBV9, the J gene TRBJ2-3; 10 nucleotides agree with TRBD2. The germline V gene encodes CDR1 SGDLS and CDR2 YYNGEE. Unmatched junction bases numbered 3, after V lost 3 bases and J lost 2 bases. The CDR3 consists of 15 residues. CDR3 nucleotide sequence: TGTGCCAGCAGCGCCCTAGCGGGAGCCACAGATACGCAGTATTTT. Protein product: CASSALAGATDTQYF.

CDR3 DNA: TGCGCCAGCAGCCAAGAAAGCACCGGGTCCTACAATGAGCAGTTCTTC. The encoded protein is CASSQESTGSYNEQFF. The chain carries TRBV4-1 and TRBJ2-1; no clear D gene. The germline gives CDR1 MGHRA, CDR2 YSYEKL. V was clipped by 0 bases and J by 1 base, with 10 bases between them. The CDR3 is 16 residues long.

The count of this clone is one. This chain uses TRBV11-3 with TRBJ2-1; D not certain. The germline V gene has CDR1 SGHNT and CDR2 YENEEA. The CDR3 has 13 amino acids. The V gene lost 3 bases and the J gene lost 9 bases, with 12 bases spanning the gap. CDR3 loop: CASSFTGPSEQFF. DNA for the CDR3: TGTGCCAGCAGCTTTACTGGCCCCAGTGAGCAGTTCTTC.

This clone was seen ten or more times. This chain joins TRBV5-1 and TRBJ2-1; perhaps TRBD2 as D (6 bases). The ends were cut back, 4 bases at V and 10 bases at J, with 18 bases in the middle. Germline-derived CDR1 and CDR2 are SGHRS and YFSETQ. This CDR3 has 14 amino acids. CDR3 region: CASSKRLAGGEQFF. For the CDR3, the DNA is TGCGCCAGCAGCAAACGACTTGCTGGGGGGGAGCAGTTCTTC.

V is TRBV19 and J is TRBJ1-5; 8 bases agree with TRBD1. The length of the CDR3 is 16 residues. CDR1 and CDR2 from the germline V gene are LNHDA and SQIVND (reference sequence). V shed 5 bases and J 6 bases; nucleotides not matched to a gene: 12. For the CDR3, the DNA is TGTGCCAGTAGTGCAGGGGGCATACTTTATTTTCAGCCCCAGCATTTT. This encodes CASSAGGILYFQPQHF.

This clone was seen a single time. CDR3 in DNA: TGTGCCAGCAGCCCGGGACGGCTCAGGACTGAAGCTTTCTTT. Protein: CASSPGRLRTEAFF. This chain links TRBV7-2 with TRBJ1-1; a possible D gene is TRBD1 (5 bases). There are 14 residues in the CDR3. CDR1 and CDR2 (germline): SGHTA, FQGNSA. The V and J ends lost 5 bases and 5 bases respectively, with 15 bases between them.

The chain uses TRBV10-3 and TRBJ2-7; D unclear. From germline, CDR1 is ENHRY and CDR2 SYGVKD. The CDR3 sequence is 13 residues long. Trimming shortened V by 4 bases and J by 2 bases, and 9 bases separated the two germline ends. CDR3 region: CAISGGAPYEQYF. The CDR3, as DNA: TGTGCCATCAGTGGAGGAGCCCCCTACGAGCAGTACTTC.

The chain has TRBV7-8 and TRBJ1-1, with a tentative D call TRBD1 (5 bases). The CDR3 runs to 15 residues. Germline values: CDR1 SGHVS, CDR2 FQNEAQ. V gave up 1 base and J gave up 2 bases, with 11 bases separating them. CDR3 in amino acids: CASSLGGRGNTEAFF. The CDR3 DNA follows: TGTGCCAGCAGCTTAGGGGGGAGGGGAAACACTGAAGCTTTCTTT.

The rearrangement links TRBV7-2 to TRBJ1-1; TRBD1 matches 7 bases. Germline lookup yields CDR1 SGHTA and CDR2 FQGNSA. Losses at the gene ends were 1 base for V and 5 bases for J; bases not matched to a gene: 10. The CDR3 spans 16 residues. In DNA, the CDR3 is TGTGCCAGCAGCTTAGTAAGTTCAGGGGGTTGGACTGAAGCTTTCTTT. This codes for CASSLVSSGGWTEAFF.

The chain is built from TRBV2 and TRBJ2-2; D possibly corresponds to TRBD1 (6 bases). Germline CDR1 is SNHLY and CDR2 is FYNNEI. V lost 5 bases and J 4 bases, leaving 14 bases between the germline ends. The CDR3 is 15 residues long. The DNA for the CDR3 is TGTGCCAGCAGTTCCCAGGGGCATAGCACCGGGGAGCTGTTTTTT. This encodes CASSSQGHSTGELFF.

Details on this clone: Other DNA sequences in the sample encode the same CDR3. The J gene is TRBJ1-5, the V gene TRBV29-1; D remains ambiguous. The CDR3 length is 12 residues. Per germline, CDR1 SQVTM and CDR2 ANQGSEA. V gave up 6 bases and J gave up 1 base, with 7 bases separating them. For the CDR3, the DNA is TGCAGCGTCGGAACCAGCAATCAGCCCCAGCATTTT. Protein: CSVGTSNQPQHF.

The rearrangement links TRBV20-1 to TRBJ1-2; tentatively, D is TRBD1 (5 bases). CDR3 length equals 11 residues. Germline CDR1 is DFQATT and CDR2 is SNEGSKA (reference sequence). As DNA, the CDR3 is TGCAACCCAGGGATAAACTATGGCTACACCTTC. It specifies CNPGINYGYTF.

This clone came up a few times. This chain joins TRBV12-2 and TRBJ1-5. TRBV12-2 is listed as a pseudogene. The length of the CDR3 is 13 residues. The DNA of the CDR3 is TGTGCAAGTCGCTTGTGGGGCAATCAGCCCCAGCATTTT. Protein sequence: CASRLWGNQPQHF.

This chain uses TRBV2 with TRBJ2-7; D possibly uses TRBD1 or TRBD2 (5 bases each). There are 19 residues in the CDR3. V lost 7 bases and J 6 bases, leaving 34 bases between the germline ends. The germline V gene has CDR1 SNHLY and CDR2 FYNNEI. The CDR3 sequence is CASMGMAGARRTDSVEQYF. The CDR3 coding sequence is TGTGCCAGCATGGGGATGGCTGGGGCCCGGAGGACGGACTCGGTCGAGCAGTACTTC.

Points on this clone: Other DNA sequences within the sample encode an identical CDR3. This sequence joins TRBV2 and TRBJ1-2, with 9 positions matching TRBD1. With 6 bases clipped from V and 2 bases from J, the junction kept 4 bases outside the gene matches. The V gene's germline CDR1 is SNHLY and CDR2 FYNNEI. This CDR3 spans 14 amino acids. CDR3 loop: CASSLQGANYGYTF. The DNA of the CDR3 is TGTGCCAGCAGCCTACAGGGGGCGAACTATGGCTACACCTTC. Drawing the rest from reference TRBV2 and TRBJ1-2, the complete variable domain is EPEVTQTPSHQVTQMGQEVILRCVPISNHLYFYWYRQILGQKVEFLVSFYNNEISEKSEIFDDQFSVERPDGSNFTLKIRSTKLEDSAMYFCASSLQGANYGYTFGSGTRLTVV.

In this sample, this clone turned up a few times. The chain uses TRBV9 and TRBJ2-7; D is undetermined. The CDR3 runs to 16 residues. The ends were cut back, 4 bases at V and 1 base at J, with 18 bases in the middle. The germline gives CDR1 SGDLS, CDR2 YYNGEE. The DNA for the CDR3 is TGTGCCAGCAGCCCGGAAACCGGACGGAGTTCCTACGAGCAGTACTTC. As protein: CASSPETGRSSYEQYF.

The chain carries TRBV10-2 and TRBJ2-7; D is ambiguous. Germline CDR1 WSHSY, CDR2 SAAADI. With 0 bases removed from V and 6 bases from J, the gap between germline ends came to 6 bases. This CDR3 spans 12 amino acids. This CDR3 is CASSESLREQYF. CDR3 coding DNA: TGCGCCAGCAGTGAGTCCCTACGCGAGCAGTACTTC.

In its sample, this clone was seen once. The chain couples TRBV5-1 to TRBJ1-5, with D maybe TRBD1 (6 bases). This CDR3 has 15 residues. The V end was cut by 5 bases, the J end by 4 bases, with 16 bases between. CDR1 and CDR2 from the germline V gene are SGHRS and YFSETQ. The CDR3, as DNA: TGCGCCAGCAGGGAAGGACAGCGCCCAAATCAGCCCCAGCATTTT. Protein product: CASREGQRPNQPQHF.

J is TRBJ2-1 and V is TRBV6-1, with TRBD2 matching over 9 bases. CDR1 is MNHNS, CDR2 SASEGT, per germline. The V segment lost 4 bases and the J segment 3 bases; nucleotides outside the gene matches: 7. The CDR3 is 16 residues long. Here the CDR3 DNA reads TGTGCCAGCAGTGGACCGGGACTAGCAGTCTACAATGAGCAGTTCTTC. Its translation is CASSGPGLAVYNEQFF.

This clone has just a few counts. This chain uses TRBV7-2 with TRBJ2-1; unclear D gene. The CDR3 runs 14 residues. CDR1 and CDR2 from the germline V gene are SGHTA and FQGNSA. Trimming removed 1 base at V and 5 bases at J, with 9 bases between. The CDR3 here is CASSLGVDNNEQFF. CDR3 nucleotides: TGTGCCAGCAGCTTAGGTGTTGATAACAATGAGCAGTTCTTC.

The V call is TRBV27, the J call TRBJ2-3; 15 bases line up with TRBD2. Trimming removed 6 bases from V and 14 bases from J; junction bases left unmatched: 9. The CDR3 extends over 14 amino acids. In germline, CDR1 is MNHEY, CDR2 SMNVEV (reference sequence). The DNA of the CDR3 is TGTGCCAGCAGGCGGACTAGCGGGAGGGCCCTGGGGTATTTT. Translation gives CASRRTSGRALGYF.

This chain links TRBV19 with TRBJ1-2; 7 bases are a match to TRBD1. Unmatched junction bases numbered 9, after V lost 6 bases and J lost 8 bases. The CDR3 totals 13 residues. The germline V gene has CDR1 LNHDA and CDR2 SQIVND (reference sequence). The CDR3 protein is CASRLDRLNGYTF. The CDR3 coding sequence is TGTGCCAGTAGATTGGACAGGTTGAACGGCTACACCTTC.

Comments on this clone: The same CDR3 also results from other DNA sequences found in this sample. The chain recombines TRBV6-6 with TRBJ2-7; possible D gene TRBD2, 6 bases. V lost 2 bases to trimming and J lost 2 bases, with 7 bases between them. Germline V lookup: CDR1 MNHNY, CDR2 SVGAGI (reference sequence). The CDR3 has 13 amino acids. DNA for the CDR3: TGTGCCAGCAGTTACGGGAGGACCTACGAGCAGTACTTC. Protein product: CASSYGRTYEQYF.

This clone was seen a handful of times. The chain joins TRBV27 to TRBJ2-3, with TRBD2 matching over 10 bases. Germline lookup yields CDR1 MNHEY and CDR2 SMNVEV (reference sequence). The CDR3 sequence is 16 residues long. The V gene end was trimmed by 5 bases and the J gene end by 9 bases; junction bases not matched to a gene: 14. The CDR3 DNA is TGTGCCAGCAGTCACCGACTGAGCGGGAGGGAGAAAACGCAGTATTTT. Protein product: CASSHRLSGREKTQYF.

The chain carries TRBV5-1 and TRBJ2-5; TRBD2 matches 10 bases. The ends lost 3 bases at V and 3 bases at J; junction bases unmatched: 5. The CDR3 spans 15 residues. Germline V gives CDR1 SGHRS, CDR2 YFSETQ. This chain's CDR3 is CASSYGTSAKETQYF. The DNA of the CDR3 is TGCGCCAGCAGCTACGGGACTAGCGCTAAAGAGACCCAGTACTTC.

The rearrangement links TRBV19 to TRBJ2-1, with D uncertain. V shed 1 base and J shed 9 bases, with 7 bases lying between them. The CDR3 is made up of 12 amino acids. The germline V gene has CDR1 LNHDA and CDR2 SQIVND (reference sequence). This CDR3 reads CASSIGASEQFF. CDR3 sequence (DNA): TGTGCCAGTAGTATAGGGGCTTCTGAGCAGTTCTTC.

This chain joins TRBV6-4 and TRBJ1-6; the D gene is possibly TRBD1 (5 bases). Trimming cost V 6 bases and J 9 bases, with 18 bases left between them. From germline, CDR1 is MRHNA and CDR2 SNTAGT. The CDR3 loop spans 15 amino acids. The DNA for the CDR3 is TGTGCCAGCAGCGACGAGGCCGGGACCGGTTCACCCCTCCACTTT. Its translation is CASSDEAGTGSPLHF.

This CDR3 is CASSIAGGGANVLTF. CDR3 in DNA: TGTGCCAGTAGTATAGCTGGTGGTGGGGCCAACGTCCTGACTTTC. The chain has TRBV19 and TRBJ2-6; D not certain. This CDR3 comprises 15 residues. Between the trimmed V and J ends, which lost 1 base and 3 bases, there was a span of 7 bases. Germline V gene lookup returns CDR1 LNHDA and CDR2 SQIVND (reference sequence).

The chain has TRBV7-9 and TRBJ1-1; no definite D call. Trimming took off 3 bases at V and 7 bases at J, with 9 bases between the two ends. The V gene's germline CDR1 is SEHNR and CDR2 FQNEAQ (reference sequence). This CDR3 contains 12 residues. This CDR3 reads CASSLLPLEAFF. CDR3 nucleotide sequence: TGTGCCAGCAGCTTGCTTCCACTTGAAGCTTTCTTT.

This chain uses TRBV5-1 with TRBJ2-7; perhaps TRBD2 as D (6 bases). V gave up 0 bases and J gave up 0 bases, with 10 bases separating them. Germline assignment: CDR1 SGHRS and CDR2 YFSETQ. This CDR3 has 15 amino acids. The CDR3 region has the DNA TGCGCCAGCAGCTTGGCAGGAGGGTACTCCTACGAGCAGTACTTC. This translates into CASSLAGGYSYEQYF.